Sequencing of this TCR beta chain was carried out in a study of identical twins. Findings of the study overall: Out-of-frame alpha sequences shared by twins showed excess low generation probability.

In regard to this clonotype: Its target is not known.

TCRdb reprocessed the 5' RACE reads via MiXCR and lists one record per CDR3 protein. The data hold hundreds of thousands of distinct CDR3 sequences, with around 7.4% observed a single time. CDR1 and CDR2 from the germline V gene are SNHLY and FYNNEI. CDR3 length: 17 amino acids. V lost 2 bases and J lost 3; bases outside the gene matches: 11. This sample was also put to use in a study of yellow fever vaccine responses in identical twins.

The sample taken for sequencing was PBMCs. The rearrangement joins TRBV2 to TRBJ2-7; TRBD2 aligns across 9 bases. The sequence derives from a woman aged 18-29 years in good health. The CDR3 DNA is TGTGCCAGCAGTGAACTTAGCGGGAGTGAGTTTGGCTACGAGCAGTACTTC. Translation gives CASSELSGSEFGYEQYF.